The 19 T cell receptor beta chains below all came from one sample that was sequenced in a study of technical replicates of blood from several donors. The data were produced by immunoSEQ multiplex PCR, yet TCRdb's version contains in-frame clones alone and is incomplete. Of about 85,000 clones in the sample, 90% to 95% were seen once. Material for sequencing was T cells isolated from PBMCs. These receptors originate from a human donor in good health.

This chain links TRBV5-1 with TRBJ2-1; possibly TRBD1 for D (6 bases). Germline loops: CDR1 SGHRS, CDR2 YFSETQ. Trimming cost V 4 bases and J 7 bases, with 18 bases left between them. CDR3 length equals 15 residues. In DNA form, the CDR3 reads TGCGCCAGCAGCGTCGGTCGGATCGGGACAAATGAGCAGTTCTTC. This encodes CASSVGRIGTNEQFF.

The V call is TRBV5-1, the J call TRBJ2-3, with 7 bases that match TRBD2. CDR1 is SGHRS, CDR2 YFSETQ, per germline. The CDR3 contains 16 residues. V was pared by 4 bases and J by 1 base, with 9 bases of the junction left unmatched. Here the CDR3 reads CASSHGEGIGTDTQYF. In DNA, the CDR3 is TGCGCCAGCAGCCACGGGGAGGGAATAGGCACAGATACGCAGTATTTT. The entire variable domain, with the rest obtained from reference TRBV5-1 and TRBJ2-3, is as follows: KAGVTQTPRYLIKTRGQQVTLSCSPISGHRSVSWYQQTPGQGLQFLFEYFSETQRNKGNFPGRFSGRQFSNSRSEMNVSTLELGDSALYLCASSHGEGIGTDTQYFGPGTRLTVL.

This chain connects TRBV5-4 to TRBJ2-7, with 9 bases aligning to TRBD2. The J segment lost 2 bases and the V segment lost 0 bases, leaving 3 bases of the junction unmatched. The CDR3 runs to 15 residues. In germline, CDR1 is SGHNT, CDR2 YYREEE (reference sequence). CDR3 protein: CASSLGLAGTYEQYF. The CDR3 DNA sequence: TGTGCCAGCAGCTTGGGGCTAGCGGGGACCTACGAGCAGTACTTC.

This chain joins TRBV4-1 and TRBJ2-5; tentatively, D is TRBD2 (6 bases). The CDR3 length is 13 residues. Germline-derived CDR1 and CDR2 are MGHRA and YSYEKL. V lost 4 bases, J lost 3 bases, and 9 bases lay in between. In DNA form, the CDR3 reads TGCGCCAGCAGCCTCGGCGGGAAAGAGACCCAGTACTTC. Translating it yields CASSLGGKETQYF.

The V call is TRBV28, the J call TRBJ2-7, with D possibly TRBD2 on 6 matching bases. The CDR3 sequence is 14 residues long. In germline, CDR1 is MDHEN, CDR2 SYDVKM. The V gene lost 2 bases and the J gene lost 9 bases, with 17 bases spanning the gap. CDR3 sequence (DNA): TGTGCCAGCAGTTTAATGGGTGACCGGCGGGGGCAGTACTTC. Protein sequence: CASSLMGDRRGQYF.

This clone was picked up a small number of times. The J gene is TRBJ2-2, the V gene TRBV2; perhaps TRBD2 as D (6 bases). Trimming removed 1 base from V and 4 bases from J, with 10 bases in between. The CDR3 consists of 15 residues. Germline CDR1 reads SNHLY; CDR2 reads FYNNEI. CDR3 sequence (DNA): TGTGCCAGCAGTGAAGTTGGAGGGTCCACCGGGGAGCTGTTTTTT. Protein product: CASSEVGGSTGELFF. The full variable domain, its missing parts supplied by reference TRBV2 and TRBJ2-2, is EPEVTQTPSHQVTQMGQEVILRCVPISNHLYFYWYRQILGQKVEFLVSFYNNEISEKSEIFDDQFSVERPDGSNFTLKIRSTKLEDSAMYFCASSEVGGSTGELFFGEGSRLTVL.

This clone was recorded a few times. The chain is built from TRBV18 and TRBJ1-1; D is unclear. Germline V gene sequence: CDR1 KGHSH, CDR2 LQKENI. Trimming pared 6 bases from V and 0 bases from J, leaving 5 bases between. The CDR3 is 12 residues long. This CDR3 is CASSTMNTEAFF. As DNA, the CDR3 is TGTGCCAGCTCCACTATGAACACTGAAGCTTTCTTT. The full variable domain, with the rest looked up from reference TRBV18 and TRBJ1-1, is NAGVMQNPRHLVRRRGQEARLRCSPMKGHSHVYWYRQLPEEGLKFMVYLQKENIIDESGMPKERFSAEFPKEGPSILRIQQVVRGDSAAYFCASSTMNTEAFFGQGTRLTVV.

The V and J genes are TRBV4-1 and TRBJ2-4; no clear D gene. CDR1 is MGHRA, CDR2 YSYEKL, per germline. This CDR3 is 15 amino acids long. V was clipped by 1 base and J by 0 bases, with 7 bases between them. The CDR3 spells CASSQGALAKNIQYF. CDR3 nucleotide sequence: TGCGCCAGCAGCCAAGGGGCCCTAGCCAAAAACATTCAGTACTTC.

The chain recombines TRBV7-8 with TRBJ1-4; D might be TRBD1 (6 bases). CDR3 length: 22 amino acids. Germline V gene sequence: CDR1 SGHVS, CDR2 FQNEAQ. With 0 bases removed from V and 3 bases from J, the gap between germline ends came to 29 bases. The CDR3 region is CASSLAIPRPGQIMGANEKLFF. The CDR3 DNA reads TGTGCCAGCAGCTTAGCTATCCCCAGACCAGGACAGATTATGGGGGCTAATGAAAAACTGTTTTTT.

CDR3 sequence (DNA): TGTGCCAGCAGCGGGCCGGGGGACACCGGGGAGCTGTTTTTT. Protein product: CASSGPGDTGELFF. The J gene is TRBJ2-2, the V gene TRBV7-9; a possible D gene is TRBD2 (6 bases). The CDR3 is made up of 14 amino acids. With 5 bases removed from V and 3 bases from J, the gap between germline ends came to 10 bases. Germline CDR1 reads SEHNR; CDR2 reads FQNEAQ (reference sequence).

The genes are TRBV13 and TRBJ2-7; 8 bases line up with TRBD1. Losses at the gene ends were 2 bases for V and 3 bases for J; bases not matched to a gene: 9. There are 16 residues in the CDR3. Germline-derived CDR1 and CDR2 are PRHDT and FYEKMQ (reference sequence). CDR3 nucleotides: TGTGCCAGCAGCTTAAGGCTCAGGGGGCTTGGCTACGAGCAGTACTTC. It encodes CASSLRLRGLGYEQYF.

The CDR3: CASSSIGLAVQETQYF. The CDR3 DNA reads TGTGCCAGTAGTAGCATAGGACTAGCGGTCCAAGAGACCCAGTACTTC. The chain joins TRBV27 to TRBJ2-5; 10 bases are shared with TRBD2. The CDR3 contains 16 residues. J gave up 1 base and V 9 bases, and 11 bases lay outside the gene matches. The germline CDR1 and CDR2 sequences are MNHEY and SMNVEV (reference sequence).

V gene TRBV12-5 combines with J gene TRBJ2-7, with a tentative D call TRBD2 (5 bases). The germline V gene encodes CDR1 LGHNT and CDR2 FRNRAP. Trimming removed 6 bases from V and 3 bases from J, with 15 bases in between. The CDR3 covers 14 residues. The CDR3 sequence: CASGQDPGLYEQYF. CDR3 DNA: TGTGCTAGTGGCCAGGACCCCGGACTCTACGAGCAGTACTTC.

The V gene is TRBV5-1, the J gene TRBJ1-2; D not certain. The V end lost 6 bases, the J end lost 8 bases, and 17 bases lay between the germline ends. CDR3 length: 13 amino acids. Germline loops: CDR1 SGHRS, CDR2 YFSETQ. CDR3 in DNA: TGCGCCAGCACCGAGACGGGTGTATCGGGCTACACCTTC. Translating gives CASTETGVSGYTF.

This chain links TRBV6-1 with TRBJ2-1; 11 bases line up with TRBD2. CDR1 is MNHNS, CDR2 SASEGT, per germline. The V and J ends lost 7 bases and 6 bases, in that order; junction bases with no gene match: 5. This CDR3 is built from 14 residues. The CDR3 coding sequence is TGTGCCAGCACAAAACTAGCGGGGGTCAATGAGCAGTTCTTC. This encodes CASTKLAGVNEQFF.

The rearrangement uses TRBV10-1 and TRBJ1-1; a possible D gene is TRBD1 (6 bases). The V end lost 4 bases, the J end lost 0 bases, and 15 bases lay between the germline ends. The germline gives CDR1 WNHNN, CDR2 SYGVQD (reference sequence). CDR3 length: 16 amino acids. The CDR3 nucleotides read TGCGCCAGCAGTGGGGGCCTCGGACAGCTGAACACTGAAGCTTTCTTT. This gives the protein CASSGGLGQLNTEAFF.

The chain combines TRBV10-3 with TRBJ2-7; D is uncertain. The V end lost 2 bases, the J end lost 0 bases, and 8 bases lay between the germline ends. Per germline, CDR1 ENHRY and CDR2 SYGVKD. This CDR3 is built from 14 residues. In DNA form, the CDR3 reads TGTGCCATCAGTGAGGGCTTAAGCTCCTACGAGCAGTACTTC. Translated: CAISEGLSSYEQYF.

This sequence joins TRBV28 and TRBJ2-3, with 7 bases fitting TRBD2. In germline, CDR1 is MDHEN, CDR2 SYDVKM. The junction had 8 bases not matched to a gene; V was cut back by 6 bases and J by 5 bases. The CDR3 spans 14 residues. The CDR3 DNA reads TGTGCCAGCAGATCAGCGGGGAGAGGAGATACGCAGTATTTT. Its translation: CASRSAGRGDTQYF.

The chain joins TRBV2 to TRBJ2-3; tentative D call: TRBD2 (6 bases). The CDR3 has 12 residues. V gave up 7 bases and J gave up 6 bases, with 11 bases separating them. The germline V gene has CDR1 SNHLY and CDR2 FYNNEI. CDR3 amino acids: CASKAEGDTQYF. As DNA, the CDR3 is TGTGCCAGCAAGGCGGAGGGGGATACGCAGTATTTT.